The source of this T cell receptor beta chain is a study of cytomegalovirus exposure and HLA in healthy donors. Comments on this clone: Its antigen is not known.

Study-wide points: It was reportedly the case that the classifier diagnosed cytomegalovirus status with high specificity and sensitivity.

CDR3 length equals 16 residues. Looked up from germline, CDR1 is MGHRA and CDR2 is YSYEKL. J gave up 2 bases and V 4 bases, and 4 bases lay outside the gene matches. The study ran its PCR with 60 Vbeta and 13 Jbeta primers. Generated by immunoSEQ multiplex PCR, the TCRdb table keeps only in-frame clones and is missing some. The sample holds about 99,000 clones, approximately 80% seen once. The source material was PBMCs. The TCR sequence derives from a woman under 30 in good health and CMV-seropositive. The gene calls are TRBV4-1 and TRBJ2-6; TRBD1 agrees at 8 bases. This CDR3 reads CASSPTGEPGANVLTF. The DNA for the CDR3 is TGCGCCAGCAGCCCGACAGGGGAACCTGGGGCCAACGTCCTGACTTTC.